A single sample gave rise to the 15 T cell receptor beta chains below, sequenced in a study of shared clonotypes between healthy human individuals. The method was immunoSEQ multiplex PCR; TCRdb's version includes in-frame clones alone and lacks a portion of them. The table lists around 2.3 million clones, approximately 95% of them singletons. Sample: naive CD4+ T cells sorted from blood. As to subset: CD45RA+ positively selected. These receptors originate from a man younger than 30 in good health.

V usage is TRBV20-1 and J usage is TRBJ1-2, with 8 positions matching TRBD1. This CDR3 contains 11 residues. CDR1 and CDR2 (germline): DFQATT, SNEGSKA (reference sequence). CDR3 region: CSVDRGKGYTF. CDR3 bases: TGCAGCGTAGACAGGGGTAAAGGCTACACCTTC.

This clone was seen a handful of times. The J gene is TRBJ1-1, the V gene TRBV12-5, with D hard to call. Trimming left V 0 bases short and J 4 bases short, with 6 bases between. This CDR3 is built from 13 residues. Germline CDR1 and CDR2: LGHNT and FRNRAP. DNA of the CDR3: TGTGCTAGTGGTTTGGTACCTGGCACTGAAGCTTTCTTT. Protein sequence: CASGLVPGTEAFF.

This clone appeared a single time. The chain is built from TRBV11-2 and TRBJ1-1, with D maybe TRBD1 (6 bases). The CDR3 has 12 residues. V was shortened by 5 bases and J by 8 bases, with 12 bases between the two germline ends. In germline, CDR1 is SGHAT, CDR2 FQNNGV. This CDR3 reads CASSQYRVEAFF. The CDR3 nucleotides read TGTGCCAGCAGCCAATACAGGGTGGAAGCTTTCTTT.

CDR3 sequence (DNA): TGTGCCAGCAGCCGGACCTCGGGGGCGGGAGGCACAGATACGCAGTATTTT. The encoded protein is CASSRTSGAGGTDTQYF. The V call is TRBV7-2, the J call TRBJ2-3; possibly TRBD2 for D (7 bases). Between the trimmed V and J ends, which lost 5 bases and 1 base, there was a span of 19 bases. This CDR3 region has 17 residues. Germline lookup yields CDR1 SGHTA and CDR2 FQGNSA.

The chain couples TRBV5-1 to TRBJ2-6, with 10 bases fitting TRBD1. Germline V gene data show CDR1 as SGHRS and CDR2 as YFSETQ. V lost 1 base and J lost 4; bases outside the gene matches: 11. The CDR3 extends over 19 amino acids. CDR3 in DNA: TGCGCCAGCAGCTTGTATGGACAGGGGGGCCTCACAGGGGCCAACGTCCTGACTTTC. This sequence encodes CASSLYGQGGLTGANVLTF.

A single count supports this clone. This sequence joins TRBV7-9 and TRBJ1-1; D remains unclear. CDR1 SEHNR and CDR2 FQNEAQ come from the germline V gene (reference sequence). Trimming pared 4 bases from V and 7 bases from J, leaving 10 bases between. This CDR3 has 12 residues. Here the CDR3 DNA reads TGTGCCAGCAGCTCACTACGCGATGAAGCTTTCTTT. This gives the protein CASSSLRDEAFF. Filled out from reference TRBV7-9 and TRBJ1-1, the complete variable domain reads DTGVSQNPRHKITKRGQNVTFRCDPISEHNRLYWYRQTLGQGPEFLTYFQNEAQLEKSRLLSDRFSAERPKGSFSTLEIQRTEQGDSAMYLCASSSLRDEAFFGQGTRLTVV.

V usage is TRBV6-5 and J usage is TRBJ2-7; 11 bases map to TRBD2. With 4 bases clipped from V and 5 bases from J, the junction kept 7 bases outside the gene matches. CDR1 is MNHEY, CDR2 SVGAGI, per germline. CDR3 length: 15 residues. CDR3 sequence: CASSFSGRARNEQYF. The DNA for the CDR3 is TGTGCCAGCAGTTTTAGCGGGAGGGCCAGAAACGAGCAGTACTTC.

The gene calls are TRBV5-1 and TRBJ1-1; 10 bases are a match to TRBD1. CDR1 is SGHRS and CDR2 is YFSETQ in the germline V gene. Germline trimming cut 0 bases from V and 5 bases from J; bases unmatched to any gene: 7. The CDR3 extends over 16 amino acids. CDR3 bases: TGCGCCAGCAGCTTGGTTCCGACAGGGGGCCTGACTGAAGCTTTCTTT. Protein sequence: CASSLVPTGGLTEAFF.

This sequence joins TRBV10-1 and TRBJ2-7; D may be TRBD1 (6 bases). The CDR3 has 14 amino acids. CDR1 is WNHNN, CDR2 SYGVQD, per germline (reference sequence). V lost 6 bases, J lost 0 bases, and 12 bases lay in between. CDR3 nucleotides: TGCGCCAGCAGGAGACAGGTTTTCTCCTACGAGCAGTACTTC. Amino acid sequence: CASRRQVFSYEQYF.

A word on this clone: The sample holds other DNA sequences that translate to the same CDR3. V usage is TRBV6-1 and J usage is TRBJ1-2, with D maybe TRBD1 (6 bases). This CDR3 is 14 amino acids long. Trimming pared 0 bases from V and 4 bases from J, leaving 9 bases between. The germline V gene has CDR1 MNHNS and CDR2 SASEGT. The CDR3, as DNA: TGTGCCAGCAGTGAAGCAGGGGGGATCTATGGCTACACCTTC. Translated, it gives CASSEAGGIYGYTF.

This chain connects TRBV5-1 to TRBJ1-6, with TRBD1 identical over 8 bases. The V gene end was trimmed by 0 bases and the J gene end by 6 bases; junction bases not matched to a gene: 11. This CDR3 has 18 residues. Germline assignment: CDR1 SGHRS and CDR2 YFSETQ. The CDR3 DNA follows: TGCGCCAGCAGCTTGGAGGCCAGGGGGCCCCTGACTAATTCACCCCTCCACTTT. Translation gives CASSLEARGPLTNSPLHF.

In its sample, this clone was seen a few times. This chain joins TRBV5-1 and TRBJ2-7; 8 bases fit TRBD2. Looked up from germline, CDR1 is SGHRS and CDR2 is YFSETQ. The CDR3 extends over 14 amino acids. The junction had 3 bases not matched to a gene; V was cut back by 4 bases and J by 0 bases. The CDR3, as DNA: TGCGCCAGCAGCGGCGGGGGGTACTCCTACGAGCAGTACTTC. Its protein is CASSGGGYSYEQYF.

The rearrangement joins TRBV27 to TRBJ1-2, with D perhaps TRBD1 (5 bases). Germline V lookup: CDR1 MNHEY, CDR2 SMNVEV (reference sequence). V shed 3 bases and J shed 5 bases, with 10 bases lying between them. This CDR3 spans 13 amino acids. DNA of the CDR3: TGTGCCAGCAGTTTCGGGGACCGTTATGGCTACACCTTC. Its protein product is CASSFGDRYGYTF.

CDR3 sequence reads: CASSEDSGLAGFDEQYF. DNA of the CDR3: TGTGCCAGCAGTGAAGACTCCGGACTAGCGGGTTTTGACGAGCAGTACTTC. The chain links TRBV6-1 to TRBJ2-7; TRBD2 aligns across 11 bases. V shed 1 base, J shed 5 bases, and the junction held 10 bases outside the gene matches. The CDR3 is 17 residues long. CDR1 MNHNS and CDR2 SASEGT come from the germline V gene.

The CDR3 DNA follows: TGTGCCAGCAGCTTGGGCGGGAAGGAGAGGGGAACAGATACGCAGTATTTT. The encoded protein is CASSLGGKERGTDTQYF. V gene TRBV5-6 combines with J gene TRBJ2-3; tentatively, D is TRBD2 (6 bases). The germline V gene has CDR1 SGHDT and CDR2 YYEEEE. This CDR3 region has 17 residues. The V end lost 0 bases, the J end lost 3 bases, and 17 bases lay between the germline ends.